This TCR beta chain was captured by sequencing in a study of cytomegalovirus exposure and HLA in healthy donors. Study-level information: Genotyping of roughly 400 donors showed that 80% to 90% belonged to the Caucasian-associated ancestry cluster.

This PCR relied on a set of 60 Vbeta primers and 13 Jbeta primers. TCRdb's table, derived via immunoSEQ multiplex PCR, lists solely in-frame clones and lacks some. The sample has fewer than 150,000 clones; about 79% are singletons. There are 12 residues in the CDR3. V was pared by 3 bases and J by 7 bases, with 9 bases between. Germline V CDR1 and CDR2: SNHLY, FYNNEI. The clonotype comes from a middle-aged man in good health and CMV-seropositive. Sequences were obtained from PBMCs. V usage is TRBV2 and J usage is TRBJ1-1; no firm D call. The CDR3 protein is CASSDLVIEAFF. The CDR3 bases are TGTGCCAGCAGTGATTTAGTCATTGAAGCTTTCTTT.